The TCR beta chain under discussion was sequenced for a study of cytomegalovirus exposure and HLA in healthy donors. Study-level background: Counted in an early data release were about 85 million unique TCRs from HLA-typed donors.

Looked up from germline, CDR1 is SGHVS and CDR2 is FNYEAQ. This CDR3 comprises 15 residues. V dropped 5 bases and J dropped 3 bases, with 16 bases sitting between them. A multiplex PCR was run with 60 Vbeta primers and 13 Jbeta primers. Data came from immunoSEQ multiplex PCR; TCRdb stores just in-frame clones and leaves some out. Of around 260,000 clones in the sample, around 80% were seen once. Notes on this clone: What it binds is not known.

Study findings and constraints: When presence/absence was analysed, sequencing depth was taken to be roughly uniform across donors. Productive rates of about 90% or about 30% were seen for most TCR beta V segments in an earlier analysis.

The chain couples TRBV7-6 to TRBJ1-2, with D possibly TRBD1 on 6 matching bases. Sequenced sample: PBMCs. The TCR sequence derives from a girl between 2 and 10 years old in good health and CMV-seronegative. CDR3 DNA: TGTGCCAGCAGCCCGTGGGACAAGGACGACTATGGCTACACCTTC. Its translation: CASSPWDKDDYGYTF.